This T cell receptor (beta chain) emerged from a study of chemoradiotherapy in HPV16-positive cancers. Turning to this clone: The target antigen is unknown.

CDR1 and CDR2 (germline): SGHVS, FNYEAQ. With 9 bases removed from V and 2 bases from J, the gap between germline ends came to 13 bases. The CDR3 has 13 amino acids. Study-level points and caveats: For HPV16-positive patients, expanding HPV-responsive T cells associated with longer recurrence-free survival.

TCRdb keeps only in-frame clones here, not all; method: immunoSEQ multiplex PCR. The table lists 7,000 or so clones, around 75% of them singletons. Sequencing was performed on tumor tissue, taken from a patient who underwent chemoradiotherapy. The chain links TRBV7-6 to TRBJ2-5; possible D gene TRBD2, 5 bases. The receptor was derived from a human donor with HPV-associated anogenital cancer. In DNA, the CDR3 is TGTGCCAGTAGTCGGGGAAGGCAAGAGACCCAGTACTTC. It specifies CASSRGRQETQYF.